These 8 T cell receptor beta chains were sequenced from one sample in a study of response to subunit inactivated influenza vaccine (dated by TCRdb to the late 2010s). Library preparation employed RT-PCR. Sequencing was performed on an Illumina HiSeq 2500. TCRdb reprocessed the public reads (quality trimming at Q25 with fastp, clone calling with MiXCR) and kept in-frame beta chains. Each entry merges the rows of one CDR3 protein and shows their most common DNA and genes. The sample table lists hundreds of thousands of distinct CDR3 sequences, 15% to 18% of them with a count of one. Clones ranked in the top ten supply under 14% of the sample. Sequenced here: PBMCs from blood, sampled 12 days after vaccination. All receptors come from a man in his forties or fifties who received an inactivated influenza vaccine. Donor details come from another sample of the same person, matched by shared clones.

This chain's CDR3 is CASSELGRAGQETQYF. Here the CDR3 DNA reads TGTGCCAGCAGTGAATTAGGCAGGGCGGGCCAAGAGACCCAGTACTTC. V gene TRBV2 combines with J gene TRBJ2-5; D tentatively fits TRBD1 or TRBD2 (5 bases each). The germline V gene has CDR1 SNHLY and CDR2 FYNNEI. The V and J ends lost 2 bases and 1 base respectively, with 14 bases between them. The CDR3 runs 16 residues. Complete variable domain (other parts from reference TRBV2 and TRBJ2-5): EPEVTQTPSHQVTQMGQEVILRCVPISNHLYFYWYRQILGQKVEFLVSFYNNEISEKSEIFDDQFSVERPDGSNFTLKIRSTKLEDSAMYFCASSELGRAGQETQYFGPGTRLLVL.

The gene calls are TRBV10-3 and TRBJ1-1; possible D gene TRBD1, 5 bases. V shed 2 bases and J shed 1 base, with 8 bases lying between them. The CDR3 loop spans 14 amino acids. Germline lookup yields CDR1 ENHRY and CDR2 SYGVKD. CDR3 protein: CAISEPTGNTEAFF. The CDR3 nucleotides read TGTGCCATCAGTGAGCCCACAGGGAACACTGAAGCTTTCTTT.

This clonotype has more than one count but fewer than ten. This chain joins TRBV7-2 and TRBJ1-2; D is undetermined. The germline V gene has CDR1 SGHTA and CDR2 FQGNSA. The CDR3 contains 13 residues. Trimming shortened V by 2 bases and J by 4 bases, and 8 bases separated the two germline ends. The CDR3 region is CASSLTSSYGYTF. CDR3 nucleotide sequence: TGTGCCAGCAGCTTAACCTCTAGCTATGGCTACACCTTC.

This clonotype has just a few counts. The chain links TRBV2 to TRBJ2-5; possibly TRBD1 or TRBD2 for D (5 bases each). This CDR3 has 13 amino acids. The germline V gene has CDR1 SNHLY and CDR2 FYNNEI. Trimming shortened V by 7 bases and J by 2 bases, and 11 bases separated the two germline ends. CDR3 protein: CASNRDQQETQYF. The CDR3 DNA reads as TGTGCCAGCAACCGGGACCAACAAGAGACCCAGTACTTC.

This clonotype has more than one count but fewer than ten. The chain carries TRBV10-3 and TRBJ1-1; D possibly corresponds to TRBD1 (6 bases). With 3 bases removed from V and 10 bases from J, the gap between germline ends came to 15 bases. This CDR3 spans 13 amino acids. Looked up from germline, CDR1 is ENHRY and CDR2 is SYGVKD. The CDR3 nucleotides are TGTGCCATCAGTGAACCCGGACAGTTCGGAGCTTTCTTT. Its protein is CAISEPGQFGAFF.

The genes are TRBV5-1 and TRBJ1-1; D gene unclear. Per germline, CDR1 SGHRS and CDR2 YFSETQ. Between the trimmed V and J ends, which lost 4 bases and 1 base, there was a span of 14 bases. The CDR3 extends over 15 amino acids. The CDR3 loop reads CASSLQSPTNTEAFF. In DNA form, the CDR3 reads TGCGCCAGCAGCCTACAAAGTCCGACGAACACTGAAGCTTTCTTT.

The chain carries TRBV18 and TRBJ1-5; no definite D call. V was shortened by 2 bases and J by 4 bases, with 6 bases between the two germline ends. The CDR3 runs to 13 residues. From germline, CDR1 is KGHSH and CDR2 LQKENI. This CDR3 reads CASSPAANQPQHF. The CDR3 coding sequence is TGTGCCAGCTCACCAGCAGCAAATCAGCCCCAGCATTTT. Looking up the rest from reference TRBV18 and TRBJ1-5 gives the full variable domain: NAGVMQNPRHLVRRRGQEARLRCSPMKGHSHVYWYRQLPEEGLKFMVYLQKENIIDESGMPKERFSAEFPKEGPSILRIQQVVRGDSAAYFCASSPAANQPQHFGDGTRLSIL.

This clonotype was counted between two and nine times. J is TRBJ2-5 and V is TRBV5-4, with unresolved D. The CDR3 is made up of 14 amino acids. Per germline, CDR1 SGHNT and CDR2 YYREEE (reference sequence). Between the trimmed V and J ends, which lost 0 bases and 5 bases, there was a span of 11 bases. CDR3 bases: TGTGCCAGCAGCTTGGGGAGCTCAATGGAGACCCAGTACTTC. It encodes CASSLGSSMETQYF.